This T cell receptor (beta chain) emerged from a study of control samples from healthy donors and cancer patients. CDR1 and CDR2 from the germline V gene are LNHNV and YYDKDF (reference sequence). The J segment lost 7 bases and the V segment lost 1 base, leaving 6 bases of the junction unmatched. The CDR3 runs to 16 residues. Measured with immunoSEQ multiplex PCR; TCRdb has only the in-frame clones, and not every one. The sample includes about 190,000 clones, approximately 90% seen only once; the top ten take roughly 1.9%. The clonotype comes from a man aged 25-45 years in good health. Sequencing was carried out using blood. The genes are TRBV15 and TRBJ2-1; 11 bases are a match to TRBD2. The CDR3 DNA sequence: TGTGCCACCAGCAGAGTACTACTAGCGGGGGCGAATGAGCAGTTCTTC. Translation: CATSRVLLAGANEQFF.